This T cell receptor (beta chain) was obtained from a study of T-cell memory formation after mild COVID-19. Study information: Clustering of TCRs was largely donor specific. General observations from the study: CD4+ contracting clones lay mainly in CM and EM, CD8+ ones in EMRA. A subset of responding clones appeared in pre-infection memory, suggesting cross-reactive memory joined.

This clonotype was counted between two and nine times. Its specificity is unknown. CDR1 SGHTA and CDR2 FQGNSA come from the germline V gene. The CDR3 covers 14 residues. V was trimmed by 5 bases and J by 3 bases, leaving 14 bases between them. MiXCR, run by TCRdb on the 5' RACE reads, gives a single entry per CDR3 protein. Of around 340,000 distinct CDR3 sequences in the sample, approximately 13% were seen once. V gene TRBV7-2 combines with J gene TRBJ2-7; tentatively, D is TRBD2 (7 bases). Material for sequencing was PBMCs or a T cell subset sorted from them (not recorded which). The origin of this receptor is a man in his late teens or twenties who had mild COVID-19 (a few samples of this study predate the infection). Cell type and time point are not known. DNA for the CDR3: TGTGCCAGCAGCCTGCGGGGAGGGGGCTACGAGCAGTACTTC. Protein: CASSLRGGGYEQYF.